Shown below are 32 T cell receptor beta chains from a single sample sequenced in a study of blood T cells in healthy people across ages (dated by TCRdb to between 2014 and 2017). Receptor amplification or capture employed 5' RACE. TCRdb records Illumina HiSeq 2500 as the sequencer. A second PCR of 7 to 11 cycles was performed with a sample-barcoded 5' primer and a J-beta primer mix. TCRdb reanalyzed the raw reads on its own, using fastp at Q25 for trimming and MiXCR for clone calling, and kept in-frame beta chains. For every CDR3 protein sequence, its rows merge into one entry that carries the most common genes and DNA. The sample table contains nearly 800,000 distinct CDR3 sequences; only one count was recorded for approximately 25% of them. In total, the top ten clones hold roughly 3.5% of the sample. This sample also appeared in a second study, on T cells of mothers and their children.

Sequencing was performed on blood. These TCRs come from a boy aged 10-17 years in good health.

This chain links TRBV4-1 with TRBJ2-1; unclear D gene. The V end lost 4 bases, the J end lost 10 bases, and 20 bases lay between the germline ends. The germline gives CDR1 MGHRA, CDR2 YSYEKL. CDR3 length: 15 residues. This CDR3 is CASSPSPRPWVEQFF. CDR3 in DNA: TGCGCCAGCAGCCCGTCCCCACGACCGTGGGTAGAGCAGTTCTTC.

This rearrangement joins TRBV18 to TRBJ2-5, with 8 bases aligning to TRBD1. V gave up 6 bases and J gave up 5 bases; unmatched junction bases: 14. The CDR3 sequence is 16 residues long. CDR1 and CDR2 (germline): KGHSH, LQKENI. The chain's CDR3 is CASSPRWTGIGETQYF. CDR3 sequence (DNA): TGTGCCAGCTCGCCGCGGTGGACAGGGATCGGCGAGACCCAGTACTTC.

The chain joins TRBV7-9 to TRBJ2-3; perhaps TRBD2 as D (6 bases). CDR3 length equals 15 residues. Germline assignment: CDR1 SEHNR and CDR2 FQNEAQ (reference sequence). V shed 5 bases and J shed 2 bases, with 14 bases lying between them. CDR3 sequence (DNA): TGTGCCAGCAGCCTAGTACGGGGGTCCACAGATACGCAGTATTTT. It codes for CASSLVRGSTDTQYF.

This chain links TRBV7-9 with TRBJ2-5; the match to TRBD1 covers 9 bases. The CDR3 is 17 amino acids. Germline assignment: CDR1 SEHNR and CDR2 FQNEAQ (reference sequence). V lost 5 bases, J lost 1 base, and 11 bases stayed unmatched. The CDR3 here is CASSPTGTGIPQETQYF. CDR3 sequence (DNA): TGTGCCAGCAGCCCTACCGGGACAGGGATCCCCCAAGAGACCCAGTACTTC.

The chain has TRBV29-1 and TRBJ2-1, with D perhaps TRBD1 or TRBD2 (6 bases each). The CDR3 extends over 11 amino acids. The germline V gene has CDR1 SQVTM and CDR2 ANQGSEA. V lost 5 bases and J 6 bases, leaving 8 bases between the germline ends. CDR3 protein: CSVWGANEQFF. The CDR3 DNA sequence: TGCAGCGTTTGGGGGGCCAATGAGCAGTTCTTC.

The CDR3 DNA reads as TGCAGCGTTGAAGATCGAGCGCCTGAGCAGTTCTTC. This gives the protein CSVEDRAPEQFF. This chain uses TRBV29-1 with TRBJ2-5; D remains unclear. Judging by the DNA end, TRBJ2-1 fits better; the J call may be wrong. Per germline, CDR1 SQVTM and CDR2 ANQGSEA. The CDR3 sequence is 12 residues long.

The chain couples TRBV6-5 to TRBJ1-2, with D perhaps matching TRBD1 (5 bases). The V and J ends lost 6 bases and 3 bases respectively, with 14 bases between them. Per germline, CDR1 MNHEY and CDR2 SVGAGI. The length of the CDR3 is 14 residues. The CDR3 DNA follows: TGTGCCAGCAGGAATCGAGGGGAGGACTATGGCTACACCTTC. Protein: CASRNRGEDYGYTF.

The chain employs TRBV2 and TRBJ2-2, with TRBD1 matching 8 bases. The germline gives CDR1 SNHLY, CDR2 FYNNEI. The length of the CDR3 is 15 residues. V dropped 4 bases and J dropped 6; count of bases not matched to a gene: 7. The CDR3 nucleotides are TGTGCCAGCAGTGGCGCAGGGGGCGCACCCGGGGAGCTGTTTTTT. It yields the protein CASSGAGGAPGELFF.

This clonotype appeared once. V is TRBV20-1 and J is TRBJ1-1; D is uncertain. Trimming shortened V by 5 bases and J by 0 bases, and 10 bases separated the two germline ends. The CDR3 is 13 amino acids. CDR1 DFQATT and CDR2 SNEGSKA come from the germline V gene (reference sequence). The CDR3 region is CSALDELNTEAFF. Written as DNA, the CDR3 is TGCAGTGCTCTGGACGAACTGAACACTGAAGCTTTCTTT.

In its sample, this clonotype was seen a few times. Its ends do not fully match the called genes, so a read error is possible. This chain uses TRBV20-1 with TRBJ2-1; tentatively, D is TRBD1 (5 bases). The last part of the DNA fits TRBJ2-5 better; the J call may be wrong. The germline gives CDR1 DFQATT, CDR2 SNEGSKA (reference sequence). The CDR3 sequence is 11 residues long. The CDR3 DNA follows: TGCAGTCCACAGGTCCAAGAGATCCAGTACTTC. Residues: CSPQVQEIQYF.

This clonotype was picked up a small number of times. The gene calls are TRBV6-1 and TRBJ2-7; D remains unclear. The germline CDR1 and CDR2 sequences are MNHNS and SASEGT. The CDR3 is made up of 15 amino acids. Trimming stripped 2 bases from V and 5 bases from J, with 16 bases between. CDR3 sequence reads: CASSERQFVSDEQYF. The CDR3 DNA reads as TGTGCCAGCAGTGAACGTCAGTTCGTATCCGACGAGCAGTACTTC.

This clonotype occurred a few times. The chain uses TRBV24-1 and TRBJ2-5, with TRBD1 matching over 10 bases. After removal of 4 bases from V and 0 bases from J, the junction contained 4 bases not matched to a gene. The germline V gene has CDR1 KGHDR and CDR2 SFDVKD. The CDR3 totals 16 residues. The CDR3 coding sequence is TGTGCCACCAGTGAATCCGGGACAGGGGACCAAGAGACCCAGTACTTC. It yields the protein CATSESGTGDQETQYF.

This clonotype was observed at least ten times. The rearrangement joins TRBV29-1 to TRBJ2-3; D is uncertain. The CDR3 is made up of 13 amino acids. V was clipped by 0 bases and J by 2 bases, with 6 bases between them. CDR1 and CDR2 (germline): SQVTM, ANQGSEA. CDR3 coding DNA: TGCAGCGTTGAAGACACCAACACAGATACGCAGTATTTT. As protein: CSVEDTNTDTQYF.

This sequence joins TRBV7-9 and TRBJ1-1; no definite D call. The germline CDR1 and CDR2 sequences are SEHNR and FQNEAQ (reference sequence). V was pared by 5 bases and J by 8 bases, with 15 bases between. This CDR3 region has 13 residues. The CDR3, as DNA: TGTGCCAGCAGCCCACCATTTTCCTCGGAAGCTTTCTTT. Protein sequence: CASSPPFSSEAFF.

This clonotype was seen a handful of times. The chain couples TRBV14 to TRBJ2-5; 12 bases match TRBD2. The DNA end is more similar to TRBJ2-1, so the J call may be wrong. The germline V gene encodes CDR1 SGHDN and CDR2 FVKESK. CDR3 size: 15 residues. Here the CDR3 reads CASSQFLAGGTEQFF. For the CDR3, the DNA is TGTGCCAGCAGCCAGTTTCTAGCGGGAGGGACTGAGCAGTTCTTC.

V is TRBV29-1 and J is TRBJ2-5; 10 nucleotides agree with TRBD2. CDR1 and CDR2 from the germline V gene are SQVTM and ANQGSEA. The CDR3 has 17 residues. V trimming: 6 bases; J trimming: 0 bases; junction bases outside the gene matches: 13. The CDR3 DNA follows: TGCAGCGTCCATAGCGGGAGGCGGACCGATTACCAAGAGACCCAGTACTTC. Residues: CSVHSGRRTDYQETQYF. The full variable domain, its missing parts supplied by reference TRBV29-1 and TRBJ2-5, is SAVISQKPSRDICQRGTSLTIQCQVDSQVTMMFWYRQQPGQSLTLIATANQGSEATYESGFVIDKFPISRPNLTFSTLTVSNMSPEDSSIYLCSVHSGRRTDYQETQYFGPGTRLLVL.

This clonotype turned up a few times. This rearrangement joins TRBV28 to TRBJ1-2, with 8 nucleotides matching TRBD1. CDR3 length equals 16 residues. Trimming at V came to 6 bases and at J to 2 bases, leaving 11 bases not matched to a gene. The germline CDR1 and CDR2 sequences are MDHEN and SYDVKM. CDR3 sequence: CASRTTHGTGNYGYTF. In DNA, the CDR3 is TGTGCCAGCAGAACCACCCACGGGACAGGCAACTATGGCTACACCTTC.

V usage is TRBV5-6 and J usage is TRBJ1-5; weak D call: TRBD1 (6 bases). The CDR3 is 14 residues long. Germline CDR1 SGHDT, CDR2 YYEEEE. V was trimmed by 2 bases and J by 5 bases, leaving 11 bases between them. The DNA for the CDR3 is TGTGCCAGCAGCTTACAGGGCTTCTATCAGCCCCAGCATTTT. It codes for CASSLQGFYQPQHF. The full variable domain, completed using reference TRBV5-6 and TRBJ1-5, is DAGVTQSPTHLIKTRGQQVTLRCSPKSGHDTVSWYQQALGQGPQFIFQYYEEEERQRGNFPDRFSGHQFPNYSSELNVNALLLGDSALYLCASSLQGFYQPQHFGDGTRLSIL.

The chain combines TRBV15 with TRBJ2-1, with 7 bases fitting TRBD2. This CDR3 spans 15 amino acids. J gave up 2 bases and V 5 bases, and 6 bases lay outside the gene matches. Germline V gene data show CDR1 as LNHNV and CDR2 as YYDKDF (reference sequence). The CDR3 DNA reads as TGTGCCACCAGCTCCTACCGGGGGGCCTACAATGAGCAGTTCTTC. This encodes CATSSYRGAYNEQFF.

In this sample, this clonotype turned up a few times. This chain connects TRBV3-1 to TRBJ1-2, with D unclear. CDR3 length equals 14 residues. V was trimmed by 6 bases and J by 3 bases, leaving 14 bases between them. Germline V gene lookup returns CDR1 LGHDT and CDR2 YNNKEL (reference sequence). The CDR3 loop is CASRQSWTDYGYTF. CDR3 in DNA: TGTGCCAGCAGACAATCGTGGACGGACTATGGCTACACCTTC. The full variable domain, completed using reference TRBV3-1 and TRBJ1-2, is DTAVSQTPKYLVTQMGNDKSIKCEQNLGHDTMYWYKQDSKKFLKIMFSYNNKELIINETVPNRFSPKSPDKAHLNLHINSLELGDSAVYFCASRQSWTDYGYTFGSGTRLTVV.

CDR3 DNA sequence: TGTGCCAGCAGCCAACTAGCGGGCCCCTCAGATACGCAGTATTTT. Its protein product is CASSQLAGPSDTQYF. The V and J genes are TRBV7-8 and TRBJ2-3; 9 positions match TRBD2. CDR3 length equals 15 residues. Unmatched junction bases numbered 7, after V lost 5 bases and J lost 4 bases. Germline CDR1 is SGHVS and CDR2 is FQNEAQ.

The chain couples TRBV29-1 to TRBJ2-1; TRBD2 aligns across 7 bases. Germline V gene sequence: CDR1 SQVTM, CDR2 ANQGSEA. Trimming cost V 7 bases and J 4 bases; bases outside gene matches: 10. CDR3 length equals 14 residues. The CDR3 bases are TGCAGCGCCGTCCGTGGGGGGGATTACAATGAGCAGTTCTTC. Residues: CSAVRGGDYNEQFF.

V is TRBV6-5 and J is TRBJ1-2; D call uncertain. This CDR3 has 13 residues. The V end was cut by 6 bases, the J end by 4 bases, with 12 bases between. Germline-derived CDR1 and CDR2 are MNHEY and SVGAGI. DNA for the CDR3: TGTGCCAGCAGGACGGGTTATTTCTATGGCTACACCTTC. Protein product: CASRTGYFYGYTF.

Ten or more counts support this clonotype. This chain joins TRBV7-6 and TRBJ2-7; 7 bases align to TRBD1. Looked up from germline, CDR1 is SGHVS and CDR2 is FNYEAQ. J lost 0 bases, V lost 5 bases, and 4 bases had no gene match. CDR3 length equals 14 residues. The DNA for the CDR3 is TGTGCCAGCAGCCCGGACAGGAGCTCCTACGAGCAGTACTTC. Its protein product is CASSPDRSSYEQYF.

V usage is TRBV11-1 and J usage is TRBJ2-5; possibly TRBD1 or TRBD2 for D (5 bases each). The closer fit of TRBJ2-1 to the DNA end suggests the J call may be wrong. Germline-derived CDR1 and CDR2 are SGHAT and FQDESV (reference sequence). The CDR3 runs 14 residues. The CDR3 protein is CASSLGFRRDEQFF. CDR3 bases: TGTGCCAGCAGCTTAGGATTTAGACGGGACGAGCAGTTCTTC.

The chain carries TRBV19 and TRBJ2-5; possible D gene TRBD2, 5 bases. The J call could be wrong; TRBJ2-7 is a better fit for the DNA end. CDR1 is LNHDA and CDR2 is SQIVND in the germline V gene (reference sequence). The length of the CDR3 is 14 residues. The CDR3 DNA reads TGTGCCAGTAGTAAAGCGGTCCTCACCTACGAGCAGTACTTC. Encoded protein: CASSKAVLTYEQYF.

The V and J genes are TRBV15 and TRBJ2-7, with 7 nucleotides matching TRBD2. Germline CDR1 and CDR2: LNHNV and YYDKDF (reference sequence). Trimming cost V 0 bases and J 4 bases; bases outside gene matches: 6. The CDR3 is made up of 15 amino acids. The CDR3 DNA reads TGTGCCACCAGCAGAGATCTGGGGGGAGGGTACGAGCAGTACTTC. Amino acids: CATSRDLGGGYEQYF. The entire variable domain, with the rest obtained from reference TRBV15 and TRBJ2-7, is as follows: DAMVIQNPRYQVTQFGKPVTLSCSQTLNHNVMYWYQQKSSQAPKLLFHYYDKDFNNEADTPDNFQSRRPNTSFCFLDIRSPGLGDTAMYLCATSRDLGGGYEQYFGPGTRLTVT.

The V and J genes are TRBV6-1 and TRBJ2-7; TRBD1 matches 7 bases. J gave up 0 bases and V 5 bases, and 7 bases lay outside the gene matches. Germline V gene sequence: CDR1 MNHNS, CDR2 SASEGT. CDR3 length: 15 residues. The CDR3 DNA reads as TGTGCCAGCAGTACCGGGACAGTTAGCTCCTACGAGCAGTACTTC. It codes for CASSTGTVSSYEQYF.

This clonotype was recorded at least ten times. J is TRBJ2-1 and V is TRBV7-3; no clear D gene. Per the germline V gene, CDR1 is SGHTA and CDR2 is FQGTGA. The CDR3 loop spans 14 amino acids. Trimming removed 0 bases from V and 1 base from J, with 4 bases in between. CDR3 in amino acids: CASSLTGSYNEQFF. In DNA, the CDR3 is TGTGCCAGCAGCTTAACCGGTTCCTACAATGAGCAGTTCTTC.

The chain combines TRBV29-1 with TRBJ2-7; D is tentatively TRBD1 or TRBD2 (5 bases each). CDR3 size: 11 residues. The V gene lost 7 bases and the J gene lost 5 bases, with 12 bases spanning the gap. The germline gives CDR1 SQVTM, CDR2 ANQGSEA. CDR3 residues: CSARDADEQYF. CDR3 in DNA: TGCAGCGCCAGGGACGCAGACGAGCAGTACTTC.

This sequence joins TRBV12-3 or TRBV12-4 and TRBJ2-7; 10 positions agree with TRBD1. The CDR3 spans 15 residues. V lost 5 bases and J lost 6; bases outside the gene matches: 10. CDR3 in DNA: TGTGCCAGCAGTCCCTTTGGGACAGGGGACGGCGAGCAGTACTTC. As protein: CASSPFGTGDGEQYF.

The CDR3 DNA sequence: TGTGCCAGCAGCCCGACTAGCTTAGGCAACGAGCAGTACTTC. It is translated as CASSPTSLGNEQYF. The chain links TRBV27 to TRBJ2-1; 7 nucleotides align to TRBD2. The closer fit of TRBJ2-7 to the DNA end suggests the J call may be wrong. The CDR3 runs 14 residues. Germline V gene lookup returns CDR1 MNHEY and CDR2 SMNVEV (reference sequence).